Given below is one T cell receptor beta chain in context. Its antigen is as yet unknown. TCRdb re-analysed the reads in MiXCR, keeping a single row per CDR3 protein. The sample has 830,000 or so distinct CDR3 sequences, over 25% seen once. This record comes from a study of T cell repertoires in cytomegalovirus infection. With 3 bases clipped from V and 7 bases from J, the junction kept 10 bases outside the gene matches. This CDR3 is built from 16 residues. CDR1 LNHDA and CDR2 SQIVND come from the germline V gene (reference sequence). The clonotype comes from a human donor in good health (CMV status not recorded). Some clones in this sample may be carry-over from other donors' samples. The chain recombines TRBV19 with TRBJ2-1; 9 bases fit TRBD2. This specimen consisted of cultured CD8+ T cells from PBMCs, obtained from culture after CMV antigen stimulation. The CDR3 coding sequence is TGTGCCAGTAGTATCAAGGGCGGGGGGGCGGTTAATGAGCAGTTCTTC. It specifies CASSIKGGGAVNEQFF.